Listed below are T cell receptor beta chains from one sample, sequenced in a study of OX40 agonist ivuxolimab in advanced cancers. Data came from immunoSEQ multiplex PCR; TCRdb stores just in-frame clones and leaves some out. The data contain 35,000 to 50,000 clones, approximately 83% of them singletons. Sequencing used CD4+ or CD8+ T cells sorted from blood, obtained in a trial of the OX40 agonist ivuxolimab. The receptors were gathered from an adult with an advanced solid tumor such as melanoma, head and neck, liver or kidney cancer. Both conserved end residues are part of each CDR3. The order of the fields is CDR3 DNA, CDR3 protein, J gene, clone size, D gene, V gene. The D gene is left open where the match is weak. Clone size, where shown, is once, few, many, or a class for clones that have expanded.

CDR3 DNA: TGTGCCAGCAGCTTGGGGCCGGGACTAGCGGGGCAAGAAACCCAGTACTTC; CDR3 protein: CASSLGPGLAGQETQYF; J gene: TRBJ2-5; clone size: NA; D gene: TRBD2; V gene: TRBV11-2
CDR3 DNA: TGTGCCAGCAGCTTGGGCTATTCTCCATGGAGCACAGATACGCAGTATTTT; CDR3 protein: CASSLGYSPWSTDTQYF; J gene: TRBJ2-3; clone size: NA; D gene: NA; V gene: TRBV5-5
CDR3 DNA: TGTGCCAGCAGTCCGTACTGGGACAGGGCCGGTAGGGAGCTGTTTTTT; CDR3 protein: CASSPYWDRAGRELFF; J gene: TRBJ2-2; clone size: NA; D gene: TRBD1; V gene: TRBV2
CDR3 DNA: TGTGCCAGCAGTAGGGTCGCCTACGAGCAGTACTTC; CDR3 protein: CASSRVAYEQYF; J gene: TRBJ2-7; clone size: once; D gene: NA; V gene: TRBV6-6
CDR3 DNA: TGTGCCAGCAGCCTTCAGACCTCCTACGAGCAGTACTTC; CDR3 protein: CASSLQTSYEQYF; J gene: TRBJ2-7; clone size: NA; D gene: NA; V gene: TRBV11-2
CDR3 DNA: TGTGCCAGCAGCTCGAATACTGAAGCTTTCTTT; CDR3 protein: CASSSNTEAFF; J gene: TRBJ1-1; clone size: NA; D gene: NA; V gene: TRBV7-9
CDR3 DNA: TGTGCCAGCAGCTTGGTGGGGGCCAGCGGGAGAAACACCGGGGAGCTGTTTTTT; CDR3 protein: CASSLVGASGRNTGELFF; J gene: TRBJ2-2; clone size: NA; D gene: TRBD2; V gene: TRBV5-4
CDR3 DNA: TGTGCCAGCAGAGCCCAGGATTTCTATGGCTACACCTTC; CDR3 protein: CASRAQDFYGYTF; J gene: TRBJ1-2; clone size: few; D gene: NA; V gene: TRBV7-9
CDR3 DNA: TGTGCCATCAGGGTAGGGGTTAGCAATCAGCCCCAGCATTTT; CDR3 protein: CAIRVGVSNQPQHF; J gene: TRBJ1-5; clone size: NA; D gene: NA; V gene: TRBV28
CDR3 DNA: TGTGCCAGCAGCCCGGGGAACACTGAAGCTTTCTTT; CDR3 protein: CASSPGNTEAFF; J gene: TRBJ1-1; clone size: NA; D gene: NA; V gene: TRBV5-3
CDR3 DNA: TGTGCCTGTTCAGTGTTGGGGGAGACCCAGTACTTC; CDR3 protein: CACSVLGETQYF; J gene: TRBJ2-5; clone size: once; D gene: NA; V gene: TRBV30
CDR3 DNA: TGTGCCAGCAGCACGGGACTAGCGGGAGGTACCGGGGAGCTGTTTTTT; CDR3 protein: CASSTGLAGGTGELFF; J gene: TRBJ2-2; clone size: NA; D gene: TRBD2; V gene: TRBV7-9
CDR3 DNA: TGTGCCAGCAGCCCACTAGCGCTCGAGCGCGTTGTTACCGGGGAGCTGTTTTTT; CDR3 protein: CASSPLALERVVTGELFF; J gene: TRBJ2-2; clone size: few; D gene: TRBD2; V gene: TRBV11-2
CDR3 DNA: TGTGCCAGCAGGGATCTCTATGGCTACACCTTC; CDR3 protein: CASRDLYGYTF; J gene: TRBJ1-2; clone size: NA; D gene: NA; V gene: TRBV7-2
CDR3 DNA: TGTGCCAGCAGCTTGTGGGGAAACACTGAAGCTTTCTTT; CDR3 protein: CASSLWGNTEAFF; J gene: TRBJ1-1; clone size: NA; D gene: NA; V gene: TRBV27
CDR3 DNA: TGCGCCAGCAGCCGGGACAGCGGAAACAATGAGCAGTTCTTC; CDR3 protein: CASSRDSGNNEQFF; J gene: TRBJ2-1; clone size: NA; D gene: TRBD1; V gene: TRBV10-1
CDR3 DNA: TGTGCCAGCAGTTACTCAGGGAACCTGGACTATGGCTACACCTTC; CDR3 protein: CASSYSGNLDYGYTF; J gene: TRBJ1-2; clone size: NA; D gene: NA; V gene: TRBV6-5
CDR3 DNA: TGTGCCACCCGACAGGGGTATCTGGGTCAGCCCCAGCATTTT; CDR3 protein: CATRQGYLGQPQHF; J gene: TRBJ1-5; clone size: NA; D gene: TRBD1; V gene: TRBV28
CDR3 DNA: TGTGCCAGCAGTGGGGCAGCCCCCGTAGATACGCAGTATTTT; CDR3 protein: CASSGAAPVDTQYF; J gene: TRBJ2-3; clone size: NA; D gene: NA; V gene: TRBV27
CDR3 DNA: TGTGCCAGCAGCGACCGGCGGTGGGACCAAGAGACCCAGTACTTC; CDR3 protein: CASSDRRWDQETQYF; J gene: TRBJ2-5; clone size: NA; D gene: NA; V gene: TRBV7-9
CDR3 DNA: TGCAGCGTTGAATCAATAGGGACAGGGAATTACCAAGAGACCCAGTACTTC; CDR3 protein: CSVESIGTGNYQETQYF; J gene: TRBJ2-5; clone size: once; D gene: TRBD1; V gene: TRBV29-1
CDR3 DNA: TGCGCCAGCAGCCAAGTGGGAGGGGGAGCGGAGCCCCAGCATTTT; CDR3 protein: CASSQVGGGAEPQHF; J gene: TRBJ1-5; clone size: NA; D gene: NA; V gene: TRBV4-1
CDR3 DNA: TGCAGTGCTGAAAAGGGATACGAGCAGTACTTC; CDR3 protein: CSAEKGYEQYF; J gene: TRBJ2-7; clone size: NA; D gene: NA; V gene: TRBV20-1
CDR3 DNA: TGTGCCAGCAGAGAAGGGTGGGGAGAGGCTTTCTTT; CDR3 protein: CASREGWGEAFF; J gene: TRBJ1-1; clone size: medium-sized; D gene: NA; V gene: TRBV7-9
CDR3 DNA: TGTGCCAGTAGTATTGGGCAGGGGGCGCCGGACACCTTC; CDR3 protein: CASSIGQGAPDTF; J gene: TRBJ1-2; clone size: NA; D gene: TRBD1; V gene: TRBV19
CDR3 DNA: TGTGCCAGCAGCTCCGGACCCGGGATCCTCACCGGGGAGCTGTTTTTT; CDR3 protein: CASSSGPGILTGELFF; J gene: TRBJ2-2; clone size: NA; D gene: NA; V gene: TRBV5-6
CDR3 DNA: TGCAGCGTTGACTCGGGGGACTCCTACAATGAGCAGTTCTTC; CDR3 protein: CSVDSGDSYNEQFF; J gene: TRBJ2-1; clone size: once; D gene: NA; V gene: TRBV29-1
CDR3 DNA: TGTGCCAGCAGCCCGTCTGCCGGGACAGGGGCCTACGAGCAGTACTTC; CDR3 protein: CASSPSAGTGAYEQYF; J gene: TRBJ2-7; clone size: few; D gene: TRBD1; V gene: TRBV7-9
CDR3 DNA: TGTGCCAGCAGCCAAGATATGAACAGCCGGGTAGAGACCCAGTACTTC; CDR3 protein: CASSQDMNSRVETQYF; J gene: TRBJ2-5; clone size: NA; D gene: NA; V gene: TRBV14
CDR3 DNA: TGTGCCAGCAGCCACGGGACTAGCGGGAGGGGAGATGAGCAGTTCTTC; CDR3 protein: CASSHGTSGRGDEQFF; J gene: TRBJ2-1; clone size: NA; D gene: TRBD2; V gene: TRBV5-4
CDR3 DNA: TGTGCCAGCAGTTTTCTTCCTAGTGCCAACGAGCAGTACTTC; CDR3 protein: CASSFLPSANEQYF; J gene: TRBJ2-7; clone size: NA; D gene: NA; V gene: TRBV27
CDR3 DNA: TGTGCCAGCAGTAACTGGAACACTGAAGCTTTCTTT; CDR3 protein: CASSNWNTEAFF; J gene: TRBJ1-1; clone size: NA; D gene: NA; V gene: TRBV2